Below are 29 T cell receptor beta chains sequenced from a single sample in a study of neurological immune-mediated disorders (dated by TCRdb to about 2019). Preparation of the library involved 5' RACE. Data came from an Illumina HiSeq 2500. TCRdb itself trimmed the public reads at Q25 with fastp, ran MiXCR and retained productive beta chains. Rows with one shared CDR3 protein collapse into an entry with the most common genes and DNA. The table for this sample lists 45,000 to 60,000 distinct CDR3 sequences; under 3% of them were counted only once. The ten top clones hold around 3% of the sample. The sample taken for sequencing was PBMCs. These receptors were obtained from a man between 50 and 59 years old with multiple sclerosis.

This clonotype showed up many times. V and J are TRBV20-1 and TRBJ1-6, with unresolved D. CDR1 DFQATT and CDR2 SNEGSKA come from the germline V gene (reference sequence). V lost 4 bases, J lost 6 bases, and 10 bases lay in between. The CDR3 runs 13 residues. The CDR3 here is CSANPKANSPLHF. The CDR3 DNA reads as TGCAGTGCTAATCCAAAAGCTAATTCACCCCTCCACTTT.

This clonotype was recorded at least ten times. For the CDR3, the DNA is TGTGCCAGCAGGGTGGATGGCTTTAGCTATGGCTACACCTTC. It codes for CASRVDGFSYGYTF. The chain couples TRBV12-3 or TRBV12-4 to TRBJ1-2, with no clear D. The CDR3 totals 14 residues. V dropped 6 bases and J dropped 4 bases, with 15 bases sitting between them.

This clonotype was seen at least ten times. The rearrangement links TRBV3-1 to TRBJ2-5, with TRBD2 matching 8 bases. Germline CDR1 reads LGHDT; CDR2 reads YNNKEL (reference sequence). The CDR3 totals 16 residues. V was pared by 1 base and J by 5 bases, with 9 bases of the junction left unmatched. In DNA form, the CDR3 reads TGTGCCAGCAGCCAAGCGGGGGGGCCCCGTACGGAGACCCAGTACTTC. As protein: CASSQAGGPRTETQYF.

This clonotype has at least ten counts. The V gene is TRBV4-3, the J gene TRBJ2-5; 9 positions agree with TRBD2. Germline V gene lookup returns CDR1 LGHNA and CDR2 YSLEER. V dropped 4 bases and J dropped 7; count of bases not matched to a gene: 10. The CDR3 has 15 amino acids. The CDR3 nucleotides read TGCGCCAGCAGCCGAGAGCGGGGGGCTCAGATGACCCAGTACTTC. Protein product: CASSRERGAQMTQYF.

This clonotype has a handful of counts. A read error is possible here, since a much larger clone lies one base away. The chain employs TRBV7-2 and TRBJ2-7; the D is unclear. Germline V gene lookup returns CDR1 SGHTA and CDR2 FQGNSA. V was pared by 2 bases and J by 2 bases, with 10 bases between. The CDR3 has 14 amino acids. The chain's CDR3 is CASSLHPNAYEQYF. CDR3 DNA: TGTGCCAGCAGCTTACACCCGAACGCCTACGAGCAGTACTTC.

This clonotype occurred many times. This chain uses TRBV20-1 with TRBJ2-5; D gene ambiguous. CDR1 and CDR2 from the germline V gene are DFQATT and SNEGSKA (reference sequence). This CDR3 has 13 amino acids. V gave up 3 bases and J gave up 1 base, with 9 bases separating them. The chain's CDR3 is CSASEIFQETQYF. The CDR3 DNA is TGCAGTGCTAGCGAAATTTTCCAAGAGACCCAGTACTTC.

In this sample, this clonotype turned up many times. V is TRBV20-1 and J is TRBJ2-1; TRBD1 might be the D (5 bases). V was trimmed by 5 bases and J by 9 bases, leaving 14 bases between them. The CDR3 covers 12 residues. Germline CDR1 reads DFQATT; CDR2 reads SNEGSKA (reference sequence). The CDR3, as DNA: TGCAGTGCTCGCCGAGACAGCTCTGAGCAGTTCTTC. Protein product: CSARRDSSEQFF.

As concerns this clonotype: This could be a read error, since a much larger clone is one nucleotide away. The J gene is TRBJ2-3, the V gene TRBV7-9; no clear D gene. Germline lookup yields CDR1 SEHNR and CDR2 FQNEAQ (reference sequence). The CDR3 loop spans 13 amino acids. This CDR3 is CASSLIGSDKQYF. The CDR3, as DNA: TGTGCCAGCAGCTTAATAGGCTCAGATAAGCAGTATTTT.

There are many counts of this clonotype. This sequence joins TRBV25-1 and TRBJ2-5; D possibly uses TRBD1 or TRBD2 (6 bases each). This CDR3 is built from 13 residues. Trimming took off 8 bases at V and 5 bases at J, with 15 bases between the two ends. Germline V lookup: CDR1 MGHDK, CDR2 SYGVNS. The CDR3 sequence is CASGEWGAETQYF. CDR3 in DNA: TGTGCCAGCGGGGAGTGGGGGGCGGAGACCCAGTACTTC. Full variable domain (missing parts from reference TRBV25-1 and TRBJ2-5): EADIYQTPRYLVIGTGKKITLECSQTMGHDKMYWYQQDPGMELHLIHYSYGVNSTEKGDLSSESTVSRIRTEHFPLTLESARPSHTSQYLCASGEWGAETQYFGPGTRLLVL.

This clonotype came up many times. The chain links TRBV6-2 or TRBV6-3 to TRBJ2-3; D gene unclear. Trimming pared 2 bases from V and 2 bases from J, leaving 11 bases between. Germline lookup yields CDR1 MNHEY and CDR2 SVGEGT. This CDR3 is 15 amino acids long. The CDR3 DNA sequence: TGTGCCAGCAGTTACGAACAGACTCTCACAGATACGCAGTATTTT. Protein: CASSYEQTLTDTQYF.

This clonotype was counted ten times or more. V usage is TRBV20-1 and J usage is TRBJ1-5; TRBD1 might be the D (6 bases). The germline V gene encodes CDR1 DFQATT and CDR2 SNEGSKA (reference sequence). This CDR3 is 16 amino acids long. Trimming pared 0 bases from V and 5 bases from J, leaving 17 bases between. DNA for the CDR3: TGCAGTGCTAGAGATAGTCTAGGGGGAGTGGATCAGCCCCAGCATTTT. Residues: CSARDSLGGVDQPQHF.

This clonotype was recorded many times. The rearrangement uses TRBV7-9 and TRBJ2-1; no definite D call. Germline lookup yields CDR1 SEHNR and CDR2 FQNEAQ (reference sequence). This CDR3 is built from 16 residues. Trimming removed 1 base at V and 5 bases at J, with 15 bases between. The DNA of the CDR3 is TGTGCCAGCAGCTTAGTTACAATCGGAGCCAACAATGAGCAGTTCTTC. Translation: CASSLVTIGANNEQFF.

In its sample, this clonotype was seen many times. The rearrangement links TRBV12-3 or TRBV12-4 to TRBJ1-4, with a tentative D call TRBD1 (6 bases). CDR3 length: 16 amino acids. Between the trimmed V and J ends, which lost 5 bases and 4 bases, there was a span of 17 bases. The CDR3 DNA reads TGTGCCAGCAGTCCCGGAGGGGGGAATAGTAATGAAAAACTGTTTTTT. It encodes CASSPGGGNSNEKLFF.

This clonotype was counted many times. The chain recombines TRBV20-1 with TRBJ2-3; D is uncertain. CDR1 DFQATT and CDR2 SNEGSKA come from the germline V gene (reference sequence). Trimming took off 7 bases at V and 0 bases at J, with 11 bases between the two ends. This CDR3 has 13 residues. CDR3 in amino acids: CSGHLASTDTQYF. The CDR3 nucleotides are TGCAGTGGGCACCTGGCTAGCACAGATACGCAGTATTTT.

The table lists this clonotype with many counts. The chain links TRBV5-1 to TRBJ1-2; 11 bases map to TRBD1. This CDR3 is 15 amino acids long. V shed 5 bases, J shed 8 bases, and the junction held 11 bases outside the gene matches. Germline V lookup: CDR1 SGHRS, CDR2 YFSETQ. CDR3 protein: CASSPRTGGQDGYTF. CDR3 in DNA: TGCGCCAGCAGTCCCCGGACAGGGGGCCAGGACGGCTACACCTTC.

This clonotype was counted many times. The chain employs TRBV5-6 and TRBJ1-1; D gene uncertain. This CDR3 comprises 13 residues. The germline V gene encodes CDR1 SGHDT and CDR2 YYEEEE. V was pared by 2 bases and J by 3 bases, with 8 bases between. The CDR3 loop reads CASSLGRDTEAFF. CDR3 in DNA: TGTGCCAGCAGCTTAGGGAGGGACACTGAAGCTTTCTTT.

In its sample, this clonotype was seen many times. The chain recombines TRBV5-1 with TRBJ2-5; a possible D gene is TRBD1 (6 bases). Trimming pared 2 bases from V and 5 bases from J, leaving 16 bases between. The germline V gene encodes CDR1 SGHRS and CDR2 YFSETQ. This CDR3 region has 15 residues. The CDR3 protein is CASSLGQSLEETQYF. The DNA for the CDR3 is TGCGCCAGCAGCTTAGGACAGAGCCTTGAGGAGACCCAGTACTTC.

Ten or more counts support this clonotype. The chain combines TRBV7-8 with TRBJ1-3; TRBD1 is a possible D gene (6 bases). This CDR3 contains 14 residues. V dropped 5 bases and J dropped 3 bases, with 11 bases sitting between them. Germline V gene sequence: CDR1 SGHVS, CDR2 FQNEAQ. This CDR3 reads CASSPGTSGNTIYF. The CDR3 DNA reads TGTGCCAGCAGCCCCGGGACAAGTGGAAACACCATATATTTT.

This clonotype appeared many times. The gene calls are TRBV20-1 and TRBJ2-2; 13 bases are a match to TRBD2. This CDR3 contains 15 residues. V trimming: 6 bases; J trimming: 3 bases; junction bases outside the gene matches: 4. The germline V gene has CDR1 DFQATT and CDR2 SNEGSKA (reference sequence). The CDR3 protein is CSARTSGGHTGELFF. In nucleotides, the CDR3 is TGCAGTGCAAGGACTAGCGGGGGACACACCGGGGAGCTGTTTTTT.

The chain is built from TRBV6-6 and TRBJ2-2, with 11 bases lining up with TRBD1. J gave up 7 bases and V 6 bases, and 10 bases lay outside the gene matches. This CDR3 has 16 amino acids. Germline CDR1 reads MNHNY; CDR2 reads SVGAGI (reference sequence). For the CDR3, the DNA is TGTGCCAGCAGCCAAACACGGACAGGGGGCGTCGGGGAGCTGTTTTTT. This encodes CASSQTRTGGVGELFF.

This clonotype was counted at least ten times. The chain couples TRBV6-2 or TRBV6-3 to TRBJ2-3; the match to TRBD2 covers 8 bases. In germline, CDR1 is MNHEY, CDR2 SVGEGT. The CDR3 runs to 15 residues. The ends lost 7 bases at V and 2 bases at J; junction bases unmatched: 8. The CDR3 spells CASTGRGGDTDTQYF. The CDR3 bases are TGTGCCAGCACCGGCCGGGGGGGCGACACAGATACGCAGTATTTT.

This clonotype occurred many times. J is TRBJ1-1 and V is TRBV5-6; D is undetermined. Germline CDR1 reads SGHDT; CDR2 reads YYEEEE. The V and J ends lost 2 bases and 4 bases respectively, with 3 bases between them. The CDR3 consists of 11 residues. In DNA form, the CDR3 reads TGTGCCAGCAGCTTTGGCACTGAAGCTTTCTTT. Protein product: CASSFGTEAFF.

V and J are TRBV28 and TRBJ2-5; D call uncertain. CDR1 is MDHEN and CDR2 is SYDVKM in the germline V gene. The CDR3 extends over 14 amino acids. Trimming removed 7 bases at V and 3 bases at J, with 15 bases between. In nucleotides, the CDR3 is TGTGCCAGCAAGCCTCGGAGAAGGGAAGAGACCCAGTACTTC. This encodes CASKPRRREETQYF.

This clonotype was counted at least ten times. The chain carries TRBV3-1 and TRBJ2-7; D not resolved. CDR1 is LGHDT, CDR2 YNNKEL, per germline (reference sequence). This CDR3 has 14 amino acids. V lost 0 bases and J 0 bases, leaving 6 bases between the germline ends. Here the CDR3 DNA reads TGTGCCAGCAGCCAAGAGATGAGCTCCTACGAGCAGTACTTC. Amino acid sequence: CASSQEMSSYEQYF.

The sample holds a few counts of this clonotype. It may be a read error: a sequence one base away is much more abundant. The V call is TRBV5-1, the J call TRBJ1-3, with D hard to call. The CDR3 has 14 residues. Looked up from germline, CDR1 is SGHRS and CDR2 is YFSETQ. Written as DNA, the CDR3 is TGCGCCAGCAGCCCCATGGGAGCTGGAAACAACATATATTTT. Protein sequence: CASSPMGAGNNIYF.

This clonotype was counted ten times or more. CDR3 in amino acids: CSASGGSFTDTQYF. CDR3 bases: TGCAGTGCTAGTGGCGGGAGCTTCACAGATACGCAGTATTTT. The chain carries TRBV20-1 and TRBJ2-3, with TRBD2 matching 7 bases. The germline V gene has CDR1 DFQATT and CDR2 SNEGSKA (reference sequence). CDR3 length equals 14 residues. J lost 2 bases, V lost 3 bases, and 5 bases had no gene match.

At least ten counts were recorded for this clonotype. The chain is built from TRBV7-3 and TRBJ2-6; unclear D gene. Trimming removed 3 bases at V and 0 bases at J, with 9 bases between. The CDR3 extends over 16 amino acids. CDR1 and CDR2 (germline): SGHTA, FQGTGA. Here the CDR3 DNA reads TGTGCCAGCAGCTTTGGCCAGAACTCTGGGGCCAACGTCCTGACTTTC. It specifies CASSFGQNSGANVLTF.

There are many counts of this clonotype. V is TRBV5-1 and J is TRBJ2-3; no clear D. From germline, CDR1 is SGHRS and CDR2 YFSETQ. Between the trimmed V and J ends, which lost 7 bases and 3 bases, there was a span of 12 bases. The CDR3 covers 13 residues. The CDR3 region is CASSRDGTDTQYF. In nucleotides, the CDR3 is TGCGCCAGCTCTAGAGACGGGACAGATACGCAGTATTTT.

Many counts were recorded for this clonotype. The chain uses TRBV20-1 and TRBJ2-7, with 8 bases aligning to TRBD2. The CDR3 contains 13 residues. Trimming cost V 6 bases and J 3 bases; bases outside gene matches: 7. The germline V gene has CDR1 DFQATT and CDR2 SNEGSKA (reference sequence). The CDR3 DNA reads TGCAGTGCCTATAGCGGGGCAATCTACGAGCAGTACTTC. It specifies CSAYSGAIYEQYF.